The 25 T cell receptor beta chains reported below all come from one sample, sequenced in a study of CD8 T cells in ankylosing spondylitis (dated by TCRdb to about 2017). The library was built by means of 5' RACE. The sequencing machine was an Illumina HiSeq 2500. TCRdb's own reprocessing of the public reads used fastp at Q25 and MiXCR and kept productive beta chains. Rows matching on CDR3 protein sequence are summarized as one entry with the most common DNA and genes. Recorded for this sample are about 240,000 distinct CDR3 sequences; around 7.8% of them occurred a single time. The ten largest clones represent almost 7% of the sample. Sequenced material: blood, either unsorted or a sorted T cell fraction (not recorded which). These receptors were collected from a male donor with ankylosing spondylitis or in good health (not recorded which).

This clonotype was counted at least ten times. The chain is built from TRBV6-5 and TRBJ2-4; no firm D call. V was shortened by 0 bases and J by 1 base, with 10 bases between the two germline ends. The CDR3 length is 16 residues. Germline V gene lookup returns CDR1 MNHEY and CDR2 SVGAGI. CDR3 amino acids: CASSYSRNGAKNIQYF. Written as DNA, the CDR3 is TGTGCCAGCAGTTACTCGAGGAACGGGGCCAAAAACATTCAGTACTTC.

CDR3 DNA sequence: TGTGCCAGCAGCCCCGACGGGGGGAACAATGAGCAGTTCTTC. As protein: CASSPDGGNNEQFF. The rearrangement uses TRBV3-1 and TRBJ2-1; TRBD2 agrees at 7 bases. V gave up 4 bases and J gave up 5 bases; unmatched junction bases: 5. The CDR3 length is 14 residues. CDR1 LGHDT and CDR2 YNNKEL come from the germline V gene (reference sequence).

This clonotype was seen ten or more times. The rearrangement joins TRBV5-5 to TRBJ1-5, with a weak D call TRBD1 (6 bases). The CDR3 has 16 residues. Per germline, CDR1 SGHKS and CDR2 YYEKEE (reference sequence). The V gene lost 3 bases and the J gene lost 2 bases, with 15 bases spanning the gap. The CDR3 is CASSSLAGDGNQPQHF. CDR3 sequence (DNA): TGTGCCAGCAGCTCGCTGGCAGGGGATGGCAATCAGCCCCAGCATTTT. Looking up the rest from reference TRBV5-5 and TRBJ1-5 gives the full variable domain: DAGVTQSPTHLIKTRGQQVTLRCSPISGHKSVSWYQQVLGQGPQFIFQYYEKEERGRGNFPDRFSARQFPNYSSELNVNALLLGDSALYLCASSSLAGDGNQPQHFGDGTRLSIL.

This clonotype was seen at least ten times. The rearrangement links TRBV20-1 to TRBJ2-1; D is undetermined. The germline gives CDR1 DFQATT, CDR2 SNEGSKA (reference sequence). The CDR3 has 13 amino acids. The ends were cut back, 4 bases at V and 0 bases at J, with 7 bases in the middle. The CDR3 loop is CSANLRSYNEQFF. CDR3 DNA sequence: TGCAGTGCTAACCTCCGCTCCTACAATGAGCAGTTCTTC.

There are many counts of this clonotype. The chain employs TRBV3-1 and TRBJ2-2, with D perhaps TRBD1 (6 bases). Trimming stripped 1 base from V and 6 bases from J, with 15 bases between. Germline V gives CDR1 LGHDT, CDR2 YNNKEL (reference sequence). The CDR3 contains 16 residues. The CDR3, as DNA: TGTGCCAGCAGCCAAGGCCTGGGCAGGGGTCCCGGGGAGCTGTTTTTT. Its protein is CASSQGLGRGPGELFF.

This clonotype came up many times. The chain recombines TRBV3-1 with TRBJ1-3, with D unclear. This CDR3 has 17 residues. Germline V lookup: CDR1 LGHDT, CDR2 YNNKEL (reference sequence). Trimming took off 0 bases at V and 0 bases at J, with 12 bases between the two ends. CDR3 protein: CASSQDLGSLSGNTIYF. In nucleotides, the CDR3 is TGTGCCAGCAGCCAAGATTTAGGCAGCCTCTCTGGAAACACCATATATTTT.

The chain uses TRBV30 and TRBJ2-1, with no clear D. Germline V gene data show CDR1 as GTSNPN and CDR2 as SVGIG (reference sequence). Deletions cut 2 bases from V and 0 bases from J, with 8 bases between. This CDR3 has 14 residues. CDR3 coding DNA: TGTGCCTGGAGTCCCCGTGACTCCTACAATGAGCAGTTCTTC. Translation: CAWSPRDSYNEQFF. Using reference TRBV30 and TRBJ2-1 for the parts outside the CDR3, the full variable domain is SQTIHQWPATLVQPVGSPLSLECTVEGTSNPNLYWYRQAAGRGLQLLFYSVGIGQISSEVPQNLSASRPQDRQFILSSKKLLLSDSGFYLCAWSPRDSYNEQFFGPGTRLTVL.

This chain connects TRBV27 to TRBJ1-5, with TRBD1 matching over 8 bases. Trimming removed 7 bases from V and 2 bases from J; junction bases left unmatched: 13. In germline, CDR1 is MNHEY, CDR2 SMNVEV (reference sequence). The CDR3 is made up of 17 amino acids. Here the CDR3 DNA reads TGTGCCAGCACCAACCATACGACAGGGGAACGCAATCAGCCCCAGCATTTT. Protein sequence: CASTNHTTGERNQPQHF.

Ten or more counts support this clonotype. The chain couples TRBV5-1 to TRBJ2-2; D unresolved. From germline, CDR1 is SGHRS and CDR2 YFSETQ. CDR3 size: 14 residues. The V end lost 2 bases, the J end lost 4 bases, and 9 bases lay between the germline ends. In DNA, the CDR3 is TGCGCCAGCAGCTTCGGCAGTCCCACCGGGGAGCTGTTTTTT. Protein: CASSFGSPTGELFF. The variable domain in full, completed from reference TRBV5-1 and TRBJ2-2, reads KAGVTQTPRYLIKTRGQQVTLSCSPISGHRSVSWYQQTPGQGLQFLFEYFSETQRNKGNFPGRFSGRQFSNSRSEMNVSTLELGDSALYLCASSFGSPTGELFFGEGSRLTVL.

This clonotype was detected only a few times. The chain couples TRBV20-1 to TRBJ2-3; D call uncertain. Germline V lookup: CDR1 DFQATT, CDR2 SNEGSKA (reference sequence). The ends were cut back, 5 bases at V and 3 bases at J, with 15 bases in the middle. This CDR3 spans 14 amino acids. The chain's CDR3 is CSARLGSSTDTQYF. The CDR3 DNA sequence: TGCAGTGCTCGGTTGGGATCCTCGACAGATACGCAGTATTTT.

This clonotype was counted many times. CDR3 sequence: CASSYAPQGRNTEAFF. CDR3 DNA sequence: TGTGCCAGCAGTTACGCCCCACAGGGACGGAACACTGAAGCTTTCTTT. The chain carries TRBV6-2 or TRBV6-3 and TRBJ1-1, with D possibly TRBD1 on 6 matching bases. CDR1 MNHEY and CDR2 SVGEGT come from the germline V gene. The CDR3 runs 16 residues. V lost 2 bases and J 1 base, leaving 14 bases between the germline ends.

Many counts were recorded for this clonotype. The CDR3: CASSLPSNTGELFF. CDR3 coding DNA: TGTGCCAGCAGCTTACCATCGAACACCGGGGAGCTGTTTTTT. The V gene is TRBV11-3, the J gene TRBJ2-2, with D hard to call. The germline V gene has CDR1 SGHNT and CDR2 YENEEA. The ends were cut back, 2 bases at V and 0 bases at J, with 4 bases in the middle. The CDR3 consists of 14 residues.

This clonotype was observed at least ten times. V gene TRBV12-3 or TRBV12-4 combines with J gene TRBJ1-1, with 8 nucleotides matching TRBD1. CDR3 size: 13 residues. The ends lost 3 bases at V and 4 bases at J; junction bases unmatched: 1. Here the CDR3 DNA reads TGTGCCAGCAGTTTCGGACAGGGCACTGAAGCTTTCTTT. This codes for CASSFGQGTEAFF.

This clonotype was picked up many times. The rearrangement uses TRBV10-3 and TRBJ2-3; D not resolved. The germline gives CDR1 ENHRY, CDR2 SYGVKD. The V gene lost 6 bases and the J gene lost 3 bases, with 4 bases spanning the gap. The CDR3 covers 11 residues. The CDR3 spells CAISFTDTQYF. The CDR3 DNA reads TGTGCCATCAGCTTTACAGATACGCAGTATTTT.

This chain connects TRBV20-1 to TRBJ2-4; 12 bases are a match to TRBD2. The CDR3 consists of 15 residues. The germline gives CDR1 DFQATT, CDR2 SNEGSKA (reference sequence). The J segment lost 8 bases and the V segment lost 6 bases, leaving 11 bases of the junction unmatched. The CDR3 DNA reads as TGCAGTGCAGCCGGACTAGCGGGGTCCGGGGACATTCAGTACTTC. Its translation is CSAAGLAGSGDIQYF.

There are many counts of this clonotype. The chain employs TRBV5-1 and TRBJ1-1; 7 positions agree with TRBD1. CDR3 size: 14 residues. Trimming took 1 base from V and 4 from J; bases not matched to a gene: 4. The germline V gene encodes CDR1 SGHRS and CDR2 YFSETQ. The CDR3 here is CASSLRQGSTEAFF. The CDR3 nucleotides are TGCGCCAGCAGCTTGAGACAGGGTAGCACTGAAGCTTTCTTT.

The CDR3: CASSEEAYTQYF. Here the CDR3 DNA reads TGTGCCAGCAGTGAAGAGGCCTATACGCAGTATTTT. V gene TRBV2 combines with J gene TRBJ2-3, with D unclear. Germline V gene data show CDR1 as SNHLY and CDR2 as FYNNEI. Trimming stripped 1 base from V and 7 bases from J, with 6 bases between. CDR3 length equals 12 residues.

This clonotype has at least ten counts. The chain has TRBV7-8 and TRBJ1-1; D is undetermined. CDR3 length: 18 residues. Germline CDR1 reads SGHVS; CDR2 reads FQNEAQ. The V and J ends lost 5 bases and 2 bases respectively, with 24 bases between them. The DNA for the CDR3 is TGTGCCAGCAGCCTCCGGACTCATTGGGTCCAAGGAAACACTGAAGCTTTCTTT. Translation: CASSLRTHWVQGNTEAFF.

Of note for this clonotype: A read error may be the cause here, since a much bigger clone is one base away. As DNA, the CDR3 is TGCTGTGCTAGAGAGACAGGGGTCCTTAGCTCCTACAATGAGCAGTTCTTC. Amino acids: CCARETGVLSSYNEQFF. The chain uses TRBV20-1 and TRBJ2-1; 8 positions agree with TRBD1. Germline V CDR1 and CDR2: DFQATT, SNEGSKA (reference sequence). The CDR3 is made up of 17 amino acids.

This clonotype was recorded many times. The J gene is TRBJ2-5, the V gene TRBV5-1, with a tentative D call TRBD1 (6 bases). The CDR3 is 15 residues long. Germline-derived CDR1 and CDR2 are SGHRS and YFSETQ. V was trimmed by 6 bases and J by 2 bases, leaving 17 bases between them. The CDR3 coding sequence is TGCGCCAGCACCACTCTACCGGGACATCAAGAGACCCAGTACTTC. It specifies CASTTLPGHQETQYF.

The table lists this clonotype with many counts. This chain joins TRBV7-9 and TRBJ2-1; tentatively, D is TRBD2 (5 bases). Germline V gene lookup returns CDR1 SEHNR and CDR2 FQNEAQ (reference sequence). The V gene lost 6 bases and the J gene lost 0 bases, with 15 bases spanning the gap. This CDR3 comprises 16 residues. CDR3 sequence reads: CASSLRTGSSYNEQFF. CDR3 nucleotides: TGTGCCAGCAGTTTAAGGACGGGGAGCTCCTACAATGAGCAGTTCTTC.

This clonotype was observed at least ten times. The chain combines TRBV29-1 with TRBJ1-1, with 11 bases matching TRBD1. Unmatched junction bases numbered 11, after V lost 4 bases and J lost 4 bases. Germline lookup yields CDR1 SQVTM and CDR2 ANQGSEA. The CDR3 runs 16 residues. This CDR3 reads CSVGLPDRGPGTEAFF. CDR3 in DNA: TGCAGCGTTGGTTTGCCGGACAGGGGGCCAGGCACTGAAGCTTTCTTT. Variable domain in full (rest from reference TRBV29-1 and TRBJ1-1): SAVISQKPSRDICQRGTSLTIQCQVDSQVTMMFWYRQQPGQSLTLIATANQGSEATYESGFVIDKFPISRPNLTFSTLTVSNMSPEDSSIYLCSVGLPDRGPGTEAFFGQGTRLTVV.

This clonotype was found a few times. J is TRBJ2-1 and V is TRBV24-1, with D perhaps being TRBD1 or TRBD2 (6 bases each). Trimming cost V 3 bases and J 0 bases, with 20 bases left between them. Looked up from germline, CDR1 is KGHDR and CDR2 is SFDVKD. This CDR3 has 19 amino acids. CDR3 in amino acids: CATSDEGSGASSSYNEQFF. CDR3 coding DNA: TGTGCCACCAGTGATGAGGGGTCGGGGGCATCAAGCTCCTACAATGAGCAGTTCTTC.

This clonotype was recorded at least ten times. This chain connects TRBV20-1 to TRBJ2-1; D is uncertain. This CDR3 spans 12 amino acids. V dropped 3 bases and J dropped 5 bases, with 8 bases sitting between them. Germline lookup yields CDR1 DFQATT and CDR2 SNEGSKA (reference sequence). The CDR3 DNA follows: TGCAGTGCTAGCCTGGGGAACAATGAGCAGTTCTTC. Protein: CSASLGNNEQFF.

The sample holds many counts of this clonotype. The rearrangement joins TRBV2 to TRBJ2-2, with D perhaps matching TRBD1 (6 bases). Trimming left V 9 bases short and J 4 bases short, with 9 bases between. Germline assignment: CDR1 SNHLY and CDR2 FYNNEI. There are 12 residues in the CDR3. The DNA for the CDR3 is TGTGCCAGTACAGGGTTCACCGGGGAGCTGTTTTTT. Translation gives CASTGFTGELFF.